Sequencing of this TCR beta chain was carried out in a study of vaccination and CD4 T cells after COVID-19. Whole-study context: In culture, cells were exposed to overlapping spike peptides from SARS-CoV-2, HCoV-NL63, HCoV-OC43 and HCoV-229E. Each control culture was treated with a CEFX pool, an HIV-1 Nef pool, or no peptide.

The table lists this clonotype with a few counts. Antigen specificity is unknown. The treatment denotes: roughly ten-day PBMC culture with coronavirus spike peptide pools or control peptides (ViraFEST assay). Prior to the COVID-19 pandemic (2011-2018), the unexposed donor's CD4+ T cells were collected. It was on days 3 and 7 that half the medium was replaced with fresh IL-2 medium. An Oncomine TCR Beta short-read assay was used to sequence the DNA from cultured CD4+ T cells. From CD4+ T cells that had been cultured, genomic DNA was extracted. TCRdb re-called the PCR reads through MiXCR, storing one row per CDR3 protein. Of nearly 8,000 distinct CDR3 sequences listed, 41% are singletons. This sequence was found in a human donor in good health. Sample: CD4+ T cells from blood, cultured in vitro.

For the CDR3, the DNA is TGTGCCAGTAGTACCAGGGGCTATGGCTACACCTTC. This encodes CASSTRGYGYTF. The chain has TRBV19 and TRBJ1-2; D perhaps matches TRBD1 (6 bases). The CDR3 consists of 12 residues. V lost 4 bases to trimming and J lost 4 bases, with 7 bases between them. Germline CDR1 LNHDA, CDR2 SQIVND (reference sequence).